This T cell receptor beta chain was retrieved from a study of type 1 regulatory T cells. In the study overall: T-allo10 is an in vitro-generated, Tr1-enriched CD4 T cell product specific for alloantigen.

MiXCR, run by TCRdb on the reads, gives a single entry per CDR3 protein. Here the sample spans about 68,000 distinct CDR3 sequences, 55% to 80% being singletons. There are 15 residues in the CDR3. From germline, CDR1 is SGDLS and CDR2 YYNGEE. The V and J ends lost 0 bases and 1 base respectively, with 9 bases between them. The graft donor-derived T-allo10 cells reportedly recognize host alloantigens, are anergic, and suppress alloantigen-specifically. About this clonotype itself: Its target is not known.

This receptor was taken from a human donor in good health. Specimen: cultured T cells, either the whole culture or a sorted T cell fraction (not recorded which). Documented subset: Tr1-enriched cell product generated in vitro against host alloantigens. J is TRBJ2-3 and V is TRBV9; the D gene could be TRBD1 or TRBD2 (5 bases each). The CDR3 spells CASSVVEGRTDTQYF. The CDR3 DNA follows: TGTGCCAGCAGCGTAGTCGAGGGGCGCACAGATACGCAGTATTTT.